The 9 T cell receptor beta chains listed next were all sequenced from one sample in a study of T cells in Graves' hyperthyroidism and ophthalmopathy. RNA transcripts yielded amplified TCR beta CDR3 regions. TCR CDR3 regions were first amplified by RT-PCR with HTBI primers. TCRdb used MiXCR to reprocess the multiplex PCR reads, holding one entry per CDR3 protein. The data hold a few hundred thousand distinct CDR3 sequences, with around 42% observed a single time. Sequencing was performed on peripheral blood or thyroid tissue (not recorded which). The receptors here all came from an adult woman with Graves' disease, either hyperthyroidism or ophthalmopathy (not recorded which).

A few counts support this clonotype. The CDR3 nucleotides read TGTGCCAGCAGCCCCCGCGGGTGGCGGAGCCCGTACAATGAGCAGTTCTTT. As protein: CASSPRGWRSPYNEQFF. The chain links TRBV7-8 to TRBJ1-1; D remains ambiguous. The V end was cut by 5 bases, the J end by 14 bases, with 33 bases between. In germline, CDR1 is SGHVS, CDR2 FQNEAQ. CDR3 length: 17 amino acids.

This clonotype has ten or more counts. The gene calls are TRBV9 and TRBJ2-7; 12 nucleotides agree with TRBD2. CDR1 is SGDLS, CDR2 YYNGEE, per germline. The CDR3 covers 14 residues. Trimming removed 2 bases from V and 3 bases from J; junction bases left unmatched: 0. The CDR3 loop reads CASSVGLAGYEQYF. In nucleotides, the CDR3 is TGTGCCAGCAGCGTGGGACTAGCGGGCTACGAGCAGTACTTC.

The DNA of the CDR3 is TGTGCCAGCTCCTCCCAAGACAGGGGTCGAGAGACCCAGTACTTC. It yields the protein CASSSQDRGRETQYF. The genes are TRBV18 and TRBJ2-5, with TRBD1 matching 8 bases. The germline V gene has CDR1 KGHSH and CDR2 LQKENI. The J segment lost 4 bases and the V segment lost 6 bases, leaving 10 bases of the junction unmatched. CDR3 length: 15 residues.

This clonotype was found a few times. This sequence joins TRBV29-1 and TRBJ2-7; the match to TRBD1 covers 9 bases. With 7 bases clipped from V and 2 bases from J, the junction kept 6 bases outside the gene matches. The CDR3 has 13 residues. Germline loops: CDR1 SQVTM, CDR2 ANQGSEA. CDR3 nucleotides: TGCAGCGCTGCCAGGACAGGGGCCTACGAGCAGTACTTC. Translated: CSAARTGAYEQYF.

This clonotype was observed at least ten times. The CDR3 loop is CAGGQGVAGELFF. The CDR3 DNA reads as TGTGCCGGGGGACAGGGGGTTGCCGGGGAGCTGTTTTTT. V gene TRBV12-3 or TRBV12-4 combines with J gene TRBJ2-2; 11 bases match TRBD1. This CDR3 is 13 amino acids long. V lost 11 bases to trimming and J lost 6 bases; unmatched junction nucleotides: 5.

This clonotype was detected only a few times. The chain is built from TRBV27 and TRBJ1-1; D may be TRBD1 (6 bases). Germline-derived CDR1 and CDR2 are MNHEY and SMNVEV (reference sequence). This CDR3 contains 13 residues. V was clipped by 6 bases and J by 5 bases, with 13 bases between them. The CDR3 is CASSYREGTEAFF. CDR3 DNA: TGTGCCAGCAGCTACAGGGAAGGAACTGAAGCTTTCTTT.

The chain carries TRBV7-9 and TRBJ2-2; 14 bases map to TRBD2. V shed 5 bases, J shed 4 bases, and the junction held 9 bases outside the gene matches. The germline V gene has CDR1 SEHNR and CDR2 FQNEAQ (reference sequence). This CDR3 is built from 18 residues. In DNA form, the CDR3 reads TGTGCCAGCAGCCCTTCGGGACTAGCGGGAGATTCCACCGGGGAGCTGTTTTTT. Its translation: CASSPSGLAGDSTGELFF.

J is TRBJ1-2 and V is TRBV10-3; D may be TRBD1 (5 bases). The CDR3 contains 12 residues. The germline gives CDR1 ENHRY, CDR2 SYGVKD. Trimming cost V 7 bases and J 2 bases, with 8 bases left between them. In DNA, the CDR3 is TGTGCCATCAAAGGGGAAAACTATGGCTACACCTTC. Translated, it gives CAIKGENYGYTF.

In its sample, this clonotype was seen many times. The DNA of the CDR3 is TGTGCCACCAGTGATTGGGACACCGCAACACCCGGGGAGCTGTTTTTT. Translating it yields CATSDWDTATPGELFF. V and J are TRBV24-1 and TRBJ2-2; perhaps TRBD1 as D (6 bases). This CDR3 has 16 amino acids. The V gene lost 2 bases and the J gene lost 6 bases, with 15 bases spanning the gap. Germline CDR1 KGHDR, CDR2 SFDVKD.